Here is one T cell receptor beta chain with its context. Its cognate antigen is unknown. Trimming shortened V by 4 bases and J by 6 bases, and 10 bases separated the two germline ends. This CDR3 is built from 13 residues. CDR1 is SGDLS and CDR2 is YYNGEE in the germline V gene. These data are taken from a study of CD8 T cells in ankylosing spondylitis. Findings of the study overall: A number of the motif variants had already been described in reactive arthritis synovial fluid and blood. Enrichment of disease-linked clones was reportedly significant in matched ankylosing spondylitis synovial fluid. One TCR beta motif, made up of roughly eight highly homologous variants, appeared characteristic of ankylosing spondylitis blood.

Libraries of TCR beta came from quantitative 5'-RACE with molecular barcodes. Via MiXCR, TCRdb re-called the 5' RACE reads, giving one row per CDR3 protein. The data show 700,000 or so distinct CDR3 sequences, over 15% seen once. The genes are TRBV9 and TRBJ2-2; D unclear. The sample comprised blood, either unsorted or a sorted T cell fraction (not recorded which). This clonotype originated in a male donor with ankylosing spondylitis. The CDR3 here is CASSPPRSGELFF. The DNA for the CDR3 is TGTGCCAGCAGCCCACCCAGGTCCGGGGAGCTGTTTTTT.